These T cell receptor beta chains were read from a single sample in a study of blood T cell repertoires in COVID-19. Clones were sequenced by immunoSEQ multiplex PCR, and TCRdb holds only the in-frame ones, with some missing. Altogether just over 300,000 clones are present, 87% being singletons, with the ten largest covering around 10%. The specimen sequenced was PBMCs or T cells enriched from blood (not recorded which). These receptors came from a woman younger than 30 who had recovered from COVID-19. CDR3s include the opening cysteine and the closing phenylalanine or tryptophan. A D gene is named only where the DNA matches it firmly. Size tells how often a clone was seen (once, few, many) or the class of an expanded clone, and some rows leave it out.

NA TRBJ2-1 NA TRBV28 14 TGTGCCAGCATTCGTCGGGGGTCCTACAATGAGCAGTTCTTC CASIRRGSYNEQFF
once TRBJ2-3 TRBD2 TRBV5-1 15 TGCGCCAGCAGGGTGGGGCTAGCGGGAGGCGATACGCAGTATTTT CASRVGLAGGDTQYF
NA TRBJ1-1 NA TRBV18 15 TGTGCCAGCTCACCTACAGTTATTCGGAACACTGAAGCTTTCTTT CASSPTVIRNTEAFF
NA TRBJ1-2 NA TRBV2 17 TGTGCCAGCAGTGAAGCTAACGGGGAGGGAGCTAACTATGGCTACACCTTC CASSEANGEGANYGYTF
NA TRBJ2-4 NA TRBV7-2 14 TGTGCCAGCAGCTTAGTCGGTGACAGAAACATTCAGTACTTC CASSLVGDRNIQYF
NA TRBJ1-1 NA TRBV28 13 TGTGCCAGCAGTCCGGGACAAGTCACTGAAGCTTTCTTT CASSPGQVTEAFF
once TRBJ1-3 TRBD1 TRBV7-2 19 TGTGCCAGCAGCCTAAACCCCGGACAGGGTCCAACCTCTGGAAACACCATATATTTT CASSLNPGQGPTSGNTIYF
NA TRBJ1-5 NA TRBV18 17 TGTGCCAGCTCACCACCGAACCTTGGTAGTAGCAATCAGCCCCAGCATTTT CASSPPNLGSSNQPQHF
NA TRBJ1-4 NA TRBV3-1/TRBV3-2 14 TGTGCCAGCAGCCAAGAGGCGGCTTTGGGAAAACTGTTTTTT CASSQEAALGKLFF
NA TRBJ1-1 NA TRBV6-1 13 TGTGCCAGCAATCGCCCAGGGGACACTGAAGCTTTCTTT CASNRPGDTEAFF
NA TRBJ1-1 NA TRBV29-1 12 TGCAGCGGTGGAGGGCAGGCTTATGAAGCTTTCTTT CSGGGQAYEAFF
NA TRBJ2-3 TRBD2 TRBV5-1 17 TGCGCCAGCAGCTTGGGGGCGGAAGCGGGGGGCACAGATACGCAGTATTTT CASSLGAEAGGTDTQYF
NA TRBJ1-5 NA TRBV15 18 TGTGCCACCAGCAGAGGAATCGGTGCCGGAGTGGAGAATCAGCCCCAGCATTTT CATSRGIGAGVENQPQHF
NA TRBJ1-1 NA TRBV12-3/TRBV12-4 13 TGTGCCAGCAGTTTAGCCCAGGGAATGGAGGCTTTCTTT CASSLAQGMEAFF
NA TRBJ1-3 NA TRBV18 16 TGTGCCAGCTCACCACCGTATGGAGGGGCTGGAAACACCATATATTTT CASSPPYGGAGNTIYF
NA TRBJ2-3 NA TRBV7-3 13 TGTGCCACCAGAGCGGAGGGGACAGATACGCAGTATTTT CATRAEGTDTQYF
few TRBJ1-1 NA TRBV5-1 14 TGCGCCAGCAGCTTGGACAGGGTCGACACTGAAGCTTTCTTT CASSLDRVDTEAFF
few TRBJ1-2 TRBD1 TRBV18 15 TGTGCCAGCTCAACCGGGACAGGGGTCAGCTATGGCTACACCTTC CASSTGTGVSYGYTF
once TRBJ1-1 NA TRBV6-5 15 TGTGCCAGCGAGATCTCGACAACGCAGTCTTCTGAAGCTTTCTTT CASEISTTQSSEAFF
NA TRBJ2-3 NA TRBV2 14 TGTGCCAGCAGTGAAGCGCGTCCCGGCCTCAGGAAGTATTTT CASSEARPGLRKYF
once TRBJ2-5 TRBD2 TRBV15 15 TGTGCCACCAGCAGTAGTGCGGGGGTGCAAGAGACCCAGTACTTC CATSSSAGVQETQYF
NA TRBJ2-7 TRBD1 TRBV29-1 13 TGCAGCGTTGAAGGACAGGGTAACTACGAGCAGTACTTC CSVEGQGNYEQYF
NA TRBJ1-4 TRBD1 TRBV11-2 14 TGTGCCAGCAGCTTAAGGACAGGGGCTGAAAAACTGTTTTTT CASSLRTGAEKLFF
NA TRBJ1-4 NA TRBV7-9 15 TGTGCCAGCAGCCCACCAGGGATGAGAAATGAAAAACTGTTTTTT CASSPPGMRNEKLFF
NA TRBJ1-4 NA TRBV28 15 TGTGCCAGCAGCAGGATTGTGGAGGCTAATGAAAAACTGTTTTTT CASSRIVEANEKLFF
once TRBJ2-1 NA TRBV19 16 TGTGCCAGTAGTATAGCCGGGCAGGGATCCTACAATGAGCAGTTCTTC CASSIAGQGSYNEQFF
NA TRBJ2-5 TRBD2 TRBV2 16 TGTGCCAGCAGTGCACTCCGGGACTACTCTCAAGAGACCCAGTACTTC CASSALRDYSQETQYF
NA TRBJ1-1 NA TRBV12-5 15 TGTGCTAGTGGTTTGGCTATCGGGGGAGCGGCTGAAGCTTTCTTT CASGLAIGGAAEAFF
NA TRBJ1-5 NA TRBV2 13 TGTGCCAGCACTAGAACCGGGAGCCAGCCCCAGCATTTT CASTRTGSQPQHF
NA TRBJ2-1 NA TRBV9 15 TGTGCCAGCAGCGTAGTTGCGGGCTCCTACAATGAGCAGTTCTTC CASSVVAGSYNEQFF
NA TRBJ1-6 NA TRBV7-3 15 TGTGCCAGCAGCTATTTCGGGGGGAGGAATTCACCCCTCCACTTT CASSYFGGRNSPLHF
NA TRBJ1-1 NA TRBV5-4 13 TGTGCCAGCAGCTTGGGAGGGAACACTGAAGCTTTCTTT CASSLGGNTEAFF
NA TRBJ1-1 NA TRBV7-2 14 TGTGCCAGCAGCTTAGTGGGGAGGAGCACTGAAGCTTTCTTT CASSLVGRSTEAFF
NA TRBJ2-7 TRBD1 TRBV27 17 TGTGCCAGCACGACCATTGTGGGGACAGGGGCCTCCTACGAGCAGTACTTC CASTTIVGTGASYEQYF
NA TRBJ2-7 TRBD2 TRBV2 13 TGTGCCAGCAGTCTCGGGGGGAACTACGAGCAGTACTTC CASSLGGNYEQYF
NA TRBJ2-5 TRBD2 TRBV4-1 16 TGCGCCAGCAGCCAAGATGGGAGCGGGGTACAAGAGACCCAGTACTTC CASSQDGSGVQETQYF
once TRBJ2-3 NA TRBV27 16 TGTGCCAGCAGTTTCCAAAGCGGAATCCTCACAGATACGCAGTATTTT CASSFQSGILTDTQYF
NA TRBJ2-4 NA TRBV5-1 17 TGCGCCAGCAGCTTGTTGGCGGCCCGGCTCGGCAAAAACATTCAGTACTTC CASSLLAARLGKNIQYF
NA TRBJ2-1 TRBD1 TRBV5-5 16 TGTGCCAGCAGCCCCACGTGGACAGGGTCGGGCAATGAGCAGTTCTTC CASSPTWTGSGNEQFF
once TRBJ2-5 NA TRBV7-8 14 TGTGCCAGCAGCCCCCGGACTCTGTTTGAGACCCAGTACTTC CASSPRTLFETQYF
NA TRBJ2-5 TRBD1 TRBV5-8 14 TGTGCCAGCAGCTGGTCGGGACAGAAAGAGACCCAGTACTTC CASSWSGQKETQYF
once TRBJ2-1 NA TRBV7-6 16 TGTGCCAGCAGCTCCAGACCCGGGTCCGTTTACAATGAGCAGTTCTTC CASSSRPGSVYNEQFF
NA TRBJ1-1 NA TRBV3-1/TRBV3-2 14 TGTGCCAGCAGCCAAGCAGGATTGAACACTGAAGCTTTCTTT CASSQAGLNTEAFF
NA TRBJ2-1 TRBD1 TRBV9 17 TGTGCCAGCAGCGTAGAATCGAGGACAGGGGGCCTCGCCAGGCAGTTCTTC CASSVESRTGGLARQFF
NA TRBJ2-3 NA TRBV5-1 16 TGCGCCAGCAGCGCAAGAGGAGGGGGCGCCTCAGATACGCAGTATTTT CASSARGGGASDTQYF
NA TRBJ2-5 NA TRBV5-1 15 TGCGCCAGCAGCTCGGGAGACAGGGCAGGAGAGACCCAGTACTTC CASSSGDRAGETQYF
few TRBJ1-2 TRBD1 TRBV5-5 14 TGTGCCAGCAGCTCCCGGGACAGGGTGTATGGCTACACCTTC CASSSRDRVYGYTF
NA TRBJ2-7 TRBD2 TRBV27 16 TGTGCCAGCAGTCCGACGGGGACTAGCGGGTGGAACGAGCAGTACTTC CASSPTGTSGWNEQYF
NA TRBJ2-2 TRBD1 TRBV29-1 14 TGCAGCGTTGGGAGACAGGGGGCCACCGGGGAGCTGTTTTTT CSVGRQGATGELFF
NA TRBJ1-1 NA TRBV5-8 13 TGTGCCAGCAACTGGGGGGGGCGCGGTGAAGCTTTCTTT CASNWGGRGEAFF
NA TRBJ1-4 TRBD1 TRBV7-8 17 TGTGCCAGCAGCTACCGGGACAGGAGCTTCCTTAATGAAAAACTGTTTTTT CASSYRDRSFLNEKLFF
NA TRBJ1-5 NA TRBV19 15 TGTGCCAGTAGTCCCATTACACAGGGTGGGGAGCCCCAGCATTTT CASSPITQGGEPQHF